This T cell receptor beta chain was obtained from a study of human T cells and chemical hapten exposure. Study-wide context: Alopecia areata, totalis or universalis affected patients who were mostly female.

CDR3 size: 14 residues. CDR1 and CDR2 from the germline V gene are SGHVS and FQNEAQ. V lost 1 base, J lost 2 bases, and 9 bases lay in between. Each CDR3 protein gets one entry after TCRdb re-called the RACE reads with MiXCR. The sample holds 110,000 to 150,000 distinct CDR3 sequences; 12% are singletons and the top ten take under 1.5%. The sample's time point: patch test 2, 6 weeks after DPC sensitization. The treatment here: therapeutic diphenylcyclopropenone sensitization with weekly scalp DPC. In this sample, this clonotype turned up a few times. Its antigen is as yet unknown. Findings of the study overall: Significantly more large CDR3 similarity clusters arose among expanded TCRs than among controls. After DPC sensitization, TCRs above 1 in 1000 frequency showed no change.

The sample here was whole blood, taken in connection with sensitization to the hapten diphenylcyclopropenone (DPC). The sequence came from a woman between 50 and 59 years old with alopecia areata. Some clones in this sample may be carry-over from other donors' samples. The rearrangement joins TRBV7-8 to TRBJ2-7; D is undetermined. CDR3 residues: CASSLGAWTYEQYF. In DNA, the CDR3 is TGTGCCAGCAGCTTAGGTGCATGGACCTACGAGCAGTACTTC. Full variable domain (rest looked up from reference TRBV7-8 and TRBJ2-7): GAGVSQSPRYKVAKRGQDVALRCDPISGHVSLFWYQQALGQGPEFLTYFQNEAQLDKSGLPSDRFFAERPEGSVSTLKIQRTQQEDSAVYLCASSLGAWTYEQYFGPGTRLTVT.